This T cell receptor beta chain was identified during a study of blood T cell repertoires in COVID-19. Germline V CDR1 and CDR2: MRHNA, SNTAGT. CDR3 length: 13 amino acids. The V gene lost 2 bases and the J gene lost 11 bases, with 13 bases spanning the gap. This clone was detected once. This table comes from immunoSEQ multiplex PCR, and its TCRdb copy is limited to in-frame clones, with some not included. The sample consists of roughly 100,000 clones, about 90% of them appearing once. The sequence was obtained from a man between 50 and 59 years old with acute or convalescent COVID-19. The V call is TRBV6-4, the J call TRBJ2-1; weak D call: TRBD1 (6 bases). The sample was peripheral blood. The CDR3 nucleotides are TGTGCCAGCAGTGACACCTTCGGGACACAGCAGTTCTTC. It encodes CASSDTFGTQQFF.